The 18 T cell receptor beta chains given below trace back to one sample, sequenced in a study of T cells in Graves' hyperthyroidism and ophthalmopathy. Authors of the study amplified TCR beta CDR3 regions from RNA transcripts. The HTBI primer set served for first-round RT-PCR of the TCR CDR3. TCRdb redid the calling of the multiplex PCR reads with MiXCR, one entry per CDR3 protein. The data contain 600,000 to 750,000 distinct CDR3 sequences, 17% of them singletons. Sequenced input: blood. The receptors here all came from a man in his fifties with Graves' hyperthyroidism.

This clonotype has a handful of counts. V usage is TRBV5-4 and J usage is TRBJ2-1, with 11 nucleotides matching TRBD2. The V segment lost 4 bases and the J segment 3 bases; nucleotides outside the gene matches: 15. CDR1 is SGHNT and CDR2 is YYREEE in the germline V gene (reference sequence). CDR3 size: 19 residues. CDR3 region: CASSRTTSGSFGYYNEQFF. The CDR3 bases are TGTGCCAGCAGCCGTACCACTAGCGGGAGCTTCGGTTACTACAATGAGCAGTTCTTC.

This clonotype was picked up many times. The CDR3 protein is CASSLSLRDQETQYF. The CDR3 DNA follows: TGTGCCAGCAGCTTATCCCTGAGGGACCAAGAGACCCAGTACTTC. The J gene is TRBJ2-5, the V gene TRBV11-2, with D maybe TRBD2 (5 bases). This CDR3 is built from 15 residues. The germline gives CDR1 SGHAT, CDR2 FQNNGV. The V gene lost 2 bases and the J gene lost 0 bases, with 10 bases spanning the gap.

In this sample, this clonotype turned up many times. The gene calls are TRBV28 and TRBJ1-1; no firm D call. This CDR3 is built from 15 residues. V shed 4 bases and J shed 10 bases, with 22 bases lying between them. The V gene's germline CDR1 is MDHEN and CDR2 SYDVKM. The CDR3 DNA is TGTGCCAGCAGTTCAGCGCAACTGTTGAGTAGGCGAGCTTTCTTT. Its translation is CASSSAQLLSRRAFF.

This clonotype occurred a few times. J is TRBJ2-5 and V is TRBV20-1; D may be TRBD2 (6 bases). CDR3 size: 13 residues. The germline V gene has CDR1 DFQATT and CDR2 SNEGSKA (reference sequence). V dropped 0 bases and J dropped 7 bases, with 12 bases sitting between them. The CDR3 loop reads CSARDLAGWTQYF. In nucleotides, the CDR3 is TGCAGTGCTAGAGATTTGGCGGGATGGACCCAGTACTTC.

This clonotype was counted at least ten times. The rearrangement joins TRBV6-5 to TRBJ2-5; D uncertain. V lost 0 bases to trimming and J lost 7 bases, with 15 bases between them. Per germline, CDR1 MNHEY and CDR2 SVGAGI. The CDR3 loop spans 15 amino acids. CDR3 amino acids: CASSYSNSLMGTQYF. The CDR3 DNA is TGTGCCAGCAGTTACTCGAACAGTTTGATGGGGACCCAGTACTTC.

This rearrangement joins TRBV6-2 or TRBV6-3 to TRBJ2-3, with a possible D match to TRBD2 (5 bases). The germline gives CDR1 MNHEY, CDR2 SVGEGT. This CDR3 has 13 residues. Trimming cost V 7 bases and J 2 bases, with 10 bases left between them. The CDR3 loop reads CASTTDSTDTQYF. The CDR3 nucleotides read TGTGCCAGCACCACGGACTCCACAGATACGCAGTATTTT.

This clonotype was seen a handful of times. This rearrangement joins TRBV7-9 to TRBJ2-1; D possibly corresponds to TRBD1 (6 bases). There are 18 residues in the CDR3. CDR1 and CDR2 from the germline V gene are SEHNR and FQNEAQ (reference sequence). The ends were cut back, 2 bases at V and 5 bases at J, with 22 bases in the middle. The CDR3 bases are TGTGCCAGCAGCTTAATTGGGTTTTGGAACAGGGACAACAATGAGCAGTTCTTC. Its protein product is CASSLIGFWNRDNNEQFF.

This clonotype occurred a few times. This rearrangement joins TRBV28 to TRBJ1-5, with D unclear. V lost 4 bases, J lost 5 bases, and 6 bases lay in between. This CDR3 has 12 amino acids. CDR1 and CDR2 from the germline V gene are MDHEN and SYDVKM. CDR3 bases: TGTGCCAGCAGTTATTGGGATCAGCCCCAGCATTTT. Translating it yields CASSYWDQPQHF.

This clonotype was observed many times. The chain uses TRBV29-1 and TRBJ2-1; 9 nucleotides line up with TRBD2. The CDR3 covers 13 residues. V lost 4 bases to trimming and J lost 4 bases; unmatched junction nucleotides: 2. CDR1 and CDR2 (germline): SQVTM, ANQGSEA. The CDR3 DNA follows: TGCAGCGTTGGACTAGCGGCTTACAATGAGCAGTTCTTC. Its translation: CSVGLAAYNEQFF.

V and J are TRBV18 and TRBJ2-5, with TRBD1 as a possible D gene (6 bases). V lost 0 bases and J 4 bases, leaving 12 bases between the germline ends. CDR3 length: 15 residues. Germline V gene sequence: CDR1 KGHSH, CDR2 LQKENI. CDR3 residues: CASSPPSRGIETQYF. In nucleotides, the CDR3 is TGTGCCAGCTCACCACCTTCCAGGGGAATAGAGACCCAGTACTTC.

This clonotype was counted at least ten times. V usage is TRBV9 and J usage is TRBJ2-7; 7 nucleotides match TRBD2. The germline CDR1 and CDR2 sequences are SGDLS and YYNGEE. V gave up 3 bases and J gave up 0 bases; unmatched junction bases: 9. The CDR3 contains 16 residues. CDR3 coding DNA: TGTGCCAGCAGCGAAGGGGAGCGGGGTCCCTCCTACGAGCAGTACTTC. This codes for CASSEGERGPSYEQYF.

The table lists this clonotype with many counts. The CDR3 DNA reads as TGTGCCAGCAGCCCTGTGACTAGCGGGAGAGGTAAAGAGACCCAGTACTTC. Translating it yields CASSPVTSGRGKETQYF. The J gene is TRBJ2-5, the V gene TRBV28; 12 nucleotides match TRBD2. The CDR3 has 17 residues. V trimming: 6 bases; J trimming: 3 bases; junction bases outside the gene matches: 11. Germline V gene data show CDR1 as MDHEN and CDR2 as SYDVKM. Filled out from reference TRBV28 and TRBJ2-5, the complete variable domain reads DVKVTQSSRYLVKRTGEKVFLECVQDMDHENMFWYRQDPGLGLRLIYFSYDVKMKEKGDIPEGYSVSREKKERFSLILESASTNQTSMYLCASSPVTSGRGKETQYFGPGTRLLVL.

This chain links TRBV7-9 with TRBJ2-3, with 7 bases matching TRBD1. The CDR3 is made up of 14 amino acids. J gave up 1 base and V 4 bases, and 2 bases lay outside the gene matches. The germline V gene has CDR1 SEHNR and CDR2 FQNEAQ (reference sequence). CDR3 residues: CASSWGTGTDTQYF. The CDR3 bases are TGTGCCAGCAGCTGGGGGACAGGCACAGATACGCAGTATTTT.

This clonotype was seen repeatedly, ten times or more. The V call is TRBV11-2, the J call TRBJ2-2; D not resolved. In germline, CDR1 is SGHAT, CDR2 FQNNGV. This CDR3 is built from 14 residues. V was clipped by 4 bases and J by 2 bases, with 8 bases between them. The CDR3 sequence is CASSYHRNTGELFF. The CDR3 DNA sequence: TGTGCCAGCAGCTACCATCGAAACACCGGGGAGCTGTTTTTT.

This clonotype was seen a few times. The chain couples TRBV9 to TRBJ2-1; D might be TRBD1 (6 bases). The germline V gene has CDR1 SGDLS and CDR2 YYNGEE. V gave up 7 bases and J gave up 5 bases, with 16 bases separating them. This CDR3 is 14 amino acids long. The CDR3 sequence: CASGTGLTHNEQFF. The CDR3 DNA is TGTGCCAGCGGAACAGGGTTGACCCACAATGAGCAGTTCTTC.

In its sample, this clonotype was seen many times. The chain couples TRBV28 to TRBJ2-3; D gene uncertain. The CDR3 runs to 15 residues. Deletions cut 4 bases from V and 2 bases from J, with 13 bases between. The germline gives CDR1 MDHEN, CDR2 SYDVKM. The CDR3 sequence is CASSSGYKDTDTQYF. The CDR3 DNA reads as TGTGCCAGCAGTTCAGGCTACAAAGACACAGATACGCAGTATTTT.

At least ten counts were recorded for this clonotype. This sequence joins TRBV15 and TRBJ1-5; D not certain. Looked up from germline, CDR1 is LNHNV and CDR2 is YYDKDF (reference sequence). This CDR3 is built from 13 residues. V dropped 4 bases and J dropped 4 bases, with 8 bases sitting between them. CDR3 amino acids: CATSTIRNQPQHF. In nucleotides, the CDR3 is TGTGCCACCAGCACAATCAGAAATCAGCCCCAGCATTTT.

This chain links TRBV7-9 with TRBJ2-7; 10 positions agree with TRBD1. V dropped 4 bases and J dropped 6; count of bases not matched to a gene: 3. Germline-derived CDR1 and CDR2 are SEHNR and FQNEAQ (reference sequence). The CDR3 spans 13 residues. CDR3 sequence reads: CASSWDRGSEQYF. The CDR3 DNA sequence: TGTGCCAGCAGCTGGGACAGGGGTAGCGAGCAGTACTTC. Full variable domain (remainder filled in from reference TRBV7-9 and TRBJ2-7): DTGVSQNPRHKITKRGQNVTFRCDPISEHNRLYWYRQTLGQGPEFLTYFQNEAQLEKSRLLSDRFSAERPKGSFSTLEIQRTEQGDSAMYLCASSWDRGSEQYFGPGTRLTVT.